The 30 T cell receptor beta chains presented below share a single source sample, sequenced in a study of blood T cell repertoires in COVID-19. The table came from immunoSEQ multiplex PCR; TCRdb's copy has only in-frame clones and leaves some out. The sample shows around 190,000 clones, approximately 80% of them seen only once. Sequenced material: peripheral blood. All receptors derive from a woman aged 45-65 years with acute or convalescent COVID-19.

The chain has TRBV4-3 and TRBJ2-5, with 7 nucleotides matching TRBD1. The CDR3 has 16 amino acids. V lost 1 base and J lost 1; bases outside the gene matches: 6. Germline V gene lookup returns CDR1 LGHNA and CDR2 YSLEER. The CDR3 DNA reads TGCGCCAGCAGCCAAGGCCCCGGGACAGCCCAAGAGACCCAGTACTTC. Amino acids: CASSQGPGTAQETQYF.

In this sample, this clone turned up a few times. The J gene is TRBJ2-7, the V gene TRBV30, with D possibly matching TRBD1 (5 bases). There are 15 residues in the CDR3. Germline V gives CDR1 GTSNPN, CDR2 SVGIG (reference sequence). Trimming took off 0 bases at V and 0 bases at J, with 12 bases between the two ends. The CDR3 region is CAWSVQFDSSYEQYF. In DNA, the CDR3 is TGTGCCTGGAGTGTACAATTTGACAGCTCCTACGAGCAGTACTTC.

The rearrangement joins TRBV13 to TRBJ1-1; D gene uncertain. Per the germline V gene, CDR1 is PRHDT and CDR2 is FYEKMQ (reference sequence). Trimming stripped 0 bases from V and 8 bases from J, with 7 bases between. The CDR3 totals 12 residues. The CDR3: CASSLGSSEAFF. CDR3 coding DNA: TGTGCCAGCAGCTTAGGTTCTTCGGAAGCTTTCTTT.

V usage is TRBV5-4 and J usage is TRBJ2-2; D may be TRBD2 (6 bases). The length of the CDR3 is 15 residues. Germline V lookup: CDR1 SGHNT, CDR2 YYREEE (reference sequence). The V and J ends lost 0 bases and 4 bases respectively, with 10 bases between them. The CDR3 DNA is TGTGCCAGCAGCTTGGTCGGGGGAGGCACCGGGGAGCTGTTTTTT. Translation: CASSLVGGGTGELFF.

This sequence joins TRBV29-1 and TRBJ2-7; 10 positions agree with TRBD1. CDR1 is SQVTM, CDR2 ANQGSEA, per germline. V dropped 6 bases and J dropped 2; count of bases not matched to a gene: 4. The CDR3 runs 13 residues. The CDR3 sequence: CSVTGQGAYEQYF. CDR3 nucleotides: TGCAGCGTGACCGGACAGGGGGCCTACGAGCAGTACTTC.

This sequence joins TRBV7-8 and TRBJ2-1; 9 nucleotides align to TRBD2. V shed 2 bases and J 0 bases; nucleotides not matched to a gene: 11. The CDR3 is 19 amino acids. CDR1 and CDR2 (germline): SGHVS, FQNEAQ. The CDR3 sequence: CASSLNLLAGLSSYNEQFF. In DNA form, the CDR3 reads TGTGCCAGCAGCTTAAACCTACTAGCGGGCCTGAGCTCCTACAATGAGCAGTTCTTC.

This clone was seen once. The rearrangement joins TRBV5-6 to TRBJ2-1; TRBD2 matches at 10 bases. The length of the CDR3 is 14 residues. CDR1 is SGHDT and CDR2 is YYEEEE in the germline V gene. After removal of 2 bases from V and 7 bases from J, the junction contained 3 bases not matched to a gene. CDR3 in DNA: TGTGCCAGCAGCTTTCTAGCGGGAGTGAATGAGCAGTTCTTC. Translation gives CASSFLAGVNEQFF.

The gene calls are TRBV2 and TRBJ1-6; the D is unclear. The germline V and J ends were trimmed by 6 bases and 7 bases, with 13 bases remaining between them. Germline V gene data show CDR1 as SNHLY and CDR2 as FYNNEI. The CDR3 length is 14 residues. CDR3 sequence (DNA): TGTGCCAGCAGCACAGAACTGAAGAATTCACCCCTCCACTTT. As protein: CASSTELKNSPLHF.

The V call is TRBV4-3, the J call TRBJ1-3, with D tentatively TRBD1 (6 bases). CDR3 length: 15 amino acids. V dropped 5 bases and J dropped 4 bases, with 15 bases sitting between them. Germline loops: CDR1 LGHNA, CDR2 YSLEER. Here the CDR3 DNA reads TGCGCCAGCAGCTACGGTACAGGGCCCGGAAACACCATATATTTT. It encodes CASSYGTGPGNTIYF.

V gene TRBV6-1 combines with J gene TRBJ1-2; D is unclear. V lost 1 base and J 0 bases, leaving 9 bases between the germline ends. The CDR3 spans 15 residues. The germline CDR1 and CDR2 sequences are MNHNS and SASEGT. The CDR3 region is CASSEGTASNYGYTF. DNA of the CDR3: TGTGCCAGCAGTGAAGGAACAGCCTCTAACTATGGCTACACCTTC.

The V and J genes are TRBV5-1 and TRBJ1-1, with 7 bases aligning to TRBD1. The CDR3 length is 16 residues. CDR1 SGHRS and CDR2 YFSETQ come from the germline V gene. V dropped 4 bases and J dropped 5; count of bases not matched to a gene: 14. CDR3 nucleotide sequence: TGCGCCAGCAGCCTCGGAGGGACAGCCTTGAGTACTGAAGCTTTCTTT. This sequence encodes CASSLGGTALSTEAFF.

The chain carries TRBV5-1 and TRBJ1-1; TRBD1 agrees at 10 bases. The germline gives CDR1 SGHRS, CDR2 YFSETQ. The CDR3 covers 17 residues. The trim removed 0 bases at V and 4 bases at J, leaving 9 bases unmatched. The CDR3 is CASSLGQGAVLSTEAFF. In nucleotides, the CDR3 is TGCGCCAGCAGCTTGGGACAGGGGGCCGTTCTCTCCACTGAAGCTTTCTTT.

CDR3 bases: TGTGCCAGCAGCTTTCGAGGGTCTGGCTATGGCTACACCTTC. It translates to CASSFRGSGYGYTF. This chain connects TRBV7-8 to TRBJ1-2; D gene unclear. Germline CDR1 and CDR2: SGHVS and FQNEAQ. The CDR3 contains 14 residues. Trimming stripped 3 bases from V and 4 bases from J, with 12 bases between.

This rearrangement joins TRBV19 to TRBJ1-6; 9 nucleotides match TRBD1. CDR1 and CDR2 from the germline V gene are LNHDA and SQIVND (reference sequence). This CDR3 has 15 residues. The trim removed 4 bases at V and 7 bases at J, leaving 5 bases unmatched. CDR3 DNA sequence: TGTGCCAGTAGTACCGGGACAGGGCGGAATTCACCCCTCCACTTT. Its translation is CASSTGTGRNSPLHF.

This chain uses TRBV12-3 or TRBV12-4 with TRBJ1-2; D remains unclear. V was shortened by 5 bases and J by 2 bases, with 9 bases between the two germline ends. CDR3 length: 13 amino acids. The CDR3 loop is CASSPDTNYGYTF. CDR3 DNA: TGTGCCAGCAGTCCCGACACCAACTATGGCTACACCTTC.

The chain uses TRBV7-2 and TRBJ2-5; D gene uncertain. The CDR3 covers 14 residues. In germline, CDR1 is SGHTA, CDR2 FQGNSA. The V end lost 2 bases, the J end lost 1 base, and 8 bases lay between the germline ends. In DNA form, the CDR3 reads TGTGCCAGCAGCTTATGGCGGAGCCAAGAGACCCAGTACTTC. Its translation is CASSLWRSQETQYF.

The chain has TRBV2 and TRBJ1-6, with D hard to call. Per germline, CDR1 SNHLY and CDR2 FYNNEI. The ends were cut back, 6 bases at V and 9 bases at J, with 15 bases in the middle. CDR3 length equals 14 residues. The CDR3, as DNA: TGTGCCAGCAGGAGGCAGGAGGGCGGTTCACCCCTCCACTTT. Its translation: CASRRQEGGSPLHF.

The chain's CDR3 is CASSEGRFGTNEKLFF. The CDR3 DNA reads TGTGCCAGCAGTGAAGGCAGGTTTGGGACTAATGAAAAACTGTTTTTT. The chain employs TRBV6-1 and TRBJ1-4; D remains unclear. Trimming shortened V by 1 base and J by 2 bases, and 11 bases separated the two germline ends. Germline loops: CDR1 MNHNS, CDR2 SASEGT. The length of the CDR3 is 16 residues.

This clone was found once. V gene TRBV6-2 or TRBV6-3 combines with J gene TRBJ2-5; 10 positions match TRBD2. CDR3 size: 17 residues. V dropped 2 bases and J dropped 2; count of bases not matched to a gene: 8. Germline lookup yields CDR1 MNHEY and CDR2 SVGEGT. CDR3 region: CASSYPASGRYQETQYF. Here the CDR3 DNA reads TGTGCCAGCAGTTACCCGGCTAGCGGGAGATATCAAGAGACCCAGTACTTC.

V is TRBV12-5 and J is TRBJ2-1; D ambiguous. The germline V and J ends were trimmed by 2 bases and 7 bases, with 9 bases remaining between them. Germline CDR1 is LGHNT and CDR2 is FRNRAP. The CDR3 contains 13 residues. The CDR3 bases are TGTGCTAGTGGTTTGACGGTCCTAAATGAGCAGTTCTTC. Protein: CASGLTVLNEQFF. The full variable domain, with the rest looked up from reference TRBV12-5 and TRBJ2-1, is DARVTQTPRHKVTEMGQEVTMRCQPILGHNTVFWYRQTMMQGLELLAYFRNRAPLDDSGMPKDRFSAEMPDATLATLKIQPSEPRDSAVYFCASGLTVLNEQFFGPGTRLTVL.

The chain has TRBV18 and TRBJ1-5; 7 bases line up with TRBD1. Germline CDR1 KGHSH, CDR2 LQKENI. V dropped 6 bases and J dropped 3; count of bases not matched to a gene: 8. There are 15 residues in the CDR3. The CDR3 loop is CASSLGQSPNQPQHF. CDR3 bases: TGTGCCAGCTCCCTGGGACAGTCACCCAATCAGCCCCAGCATTTT.

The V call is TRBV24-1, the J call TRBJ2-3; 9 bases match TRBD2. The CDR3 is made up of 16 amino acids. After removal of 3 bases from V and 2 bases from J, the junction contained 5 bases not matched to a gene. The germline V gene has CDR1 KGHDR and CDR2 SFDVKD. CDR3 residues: CATSDGTSRNTDTQYF. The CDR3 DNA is TGTGCCACCAGTGATGGGACTAGCAGGAACACAGATACGCAGTATTTT.

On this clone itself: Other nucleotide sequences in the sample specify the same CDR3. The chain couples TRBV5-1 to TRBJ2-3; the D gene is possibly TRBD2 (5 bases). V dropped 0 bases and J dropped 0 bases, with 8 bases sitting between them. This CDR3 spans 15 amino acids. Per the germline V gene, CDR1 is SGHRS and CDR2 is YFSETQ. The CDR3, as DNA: TGCGCCAGCAGCTTGGATCCGGGGAGCACAGATACGCAGTATTTT. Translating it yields CASSLDPGSTDTQYF. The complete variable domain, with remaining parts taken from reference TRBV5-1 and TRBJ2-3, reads KAGVTQTPRYLIKTRGQQVTLSCSPISGHRSVSWYQQTPGQGLQFLFEYFSETQRNKGNFPGRFSGRQFSNSRSEMNVSTLELGDSALYLCASSLDPGSTDTQYFGPGTRLTVL.

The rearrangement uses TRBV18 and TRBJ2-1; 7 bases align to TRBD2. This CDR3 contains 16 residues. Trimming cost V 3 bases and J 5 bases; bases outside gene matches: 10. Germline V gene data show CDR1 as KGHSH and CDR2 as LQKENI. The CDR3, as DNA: TGTGCCAGCTCACCTCTAGCGGCCTCCGTCCACAATGAGCAGTTCTTC. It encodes CASSPLAASVHNEQFF.

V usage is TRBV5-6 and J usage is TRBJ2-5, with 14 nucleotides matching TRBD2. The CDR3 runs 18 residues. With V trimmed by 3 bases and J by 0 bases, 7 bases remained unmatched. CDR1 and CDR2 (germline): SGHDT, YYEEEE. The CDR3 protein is CASSSGLAGAPYQETQYF. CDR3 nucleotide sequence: TGTGCCAGCAGCTCGGGACTAGCGGGGGCCCCCTACCAAGAGACCCAGTACTTC.

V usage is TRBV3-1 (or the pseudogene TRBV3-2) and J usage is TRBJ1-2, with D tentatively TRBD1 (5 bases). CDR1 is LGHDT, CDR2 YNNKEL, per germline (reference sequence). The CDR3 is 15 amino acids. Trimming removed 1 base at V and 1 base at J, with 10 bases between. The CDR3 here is CASSQGREGNYGYTF. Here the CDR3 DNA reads TGTGCCAGCAGCCAAGGCAGGGAGGGTAACTATGGCTACACCTTC.

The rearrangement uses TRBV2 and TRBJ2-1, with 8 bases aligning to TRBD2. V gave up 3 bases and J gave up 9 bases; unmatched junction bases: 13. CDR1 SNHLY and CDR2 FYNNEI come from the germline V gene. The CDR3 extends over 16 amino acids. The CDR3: CASSDSGLAYVAEQFF. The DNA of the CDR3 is TGTGCCAGCAGTGACTCAGGACTAGCTTATGTGGCTGAGCAGTTCTTC.

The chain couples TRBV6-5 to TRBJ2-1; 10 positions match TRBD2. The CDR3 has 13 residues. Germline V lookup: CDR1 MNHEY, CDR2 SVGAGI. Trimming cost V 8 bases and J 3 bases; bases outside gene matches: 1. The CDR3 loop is CASLAGGYNEQFF. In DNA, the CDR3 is TGTGCCAGCTTAGCGGGGGGCTACAATGAGCAGTTCTTC.

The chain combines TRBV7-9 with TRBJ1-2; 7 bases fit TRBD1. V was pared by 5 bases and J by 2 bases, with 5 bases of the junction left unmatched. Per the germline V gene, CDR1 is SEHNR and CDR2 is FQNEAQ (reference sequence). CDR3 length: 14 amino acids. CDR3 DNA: TGTGCCAGCAGCCCCCCGACAGGGAACTATGGCTACACCTTC. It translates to CASSPPTGNYGYTF.

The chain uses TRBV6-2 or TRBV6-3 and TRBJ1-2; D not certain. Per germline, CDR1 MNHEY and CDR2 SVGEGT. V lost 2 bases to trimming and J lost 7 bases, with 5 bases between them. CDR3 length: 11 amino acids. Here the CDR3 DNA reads TGTGCCAGCAGTTACGGGCCTGGCTACACCTTC. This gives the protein CASSYGPGYTF.